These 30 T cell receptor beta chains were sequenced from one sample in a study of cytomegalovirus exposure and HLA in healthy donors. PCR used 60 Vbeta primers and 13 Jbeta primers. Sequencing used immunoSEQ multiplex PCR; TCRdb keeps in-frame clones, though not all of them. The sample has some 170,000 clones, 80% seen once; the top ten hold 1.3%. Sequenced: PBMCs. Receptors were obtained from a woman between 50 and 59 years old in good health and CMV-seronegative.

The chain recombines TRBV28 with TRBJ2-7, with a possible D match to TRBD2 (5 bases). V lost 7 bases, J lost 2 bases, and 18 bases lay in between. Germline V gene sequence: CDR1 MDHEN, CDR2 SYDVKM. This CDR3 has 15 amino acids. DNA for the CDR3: TGTGCCAGCACCCCCCGCGGGCGTCCAGCCTACGAGCAGTACTTC. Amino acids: CASTPRGRPAYEQYF.

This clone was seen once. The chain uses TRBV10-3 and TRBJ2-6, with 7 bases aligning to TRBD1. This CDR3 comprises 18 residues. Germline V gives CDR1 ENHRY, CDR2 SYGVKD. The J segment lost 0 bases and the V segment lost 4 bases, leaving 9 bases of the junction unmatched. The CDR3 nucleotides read TGTGCCATCAGTGCTATGACAGGGCCAAGCTCTGGGGCCAACGTCCTGACTTTC. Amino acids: CAISAMTGPSSGANVLTF.

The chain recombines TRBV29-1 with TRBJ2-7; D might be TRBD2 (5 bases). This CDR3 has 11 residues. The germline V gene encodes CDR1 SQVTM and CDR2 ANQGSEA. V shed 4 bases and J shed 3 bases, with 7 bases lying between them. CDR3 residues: CSVVGDYEQYF. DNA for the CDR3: TGCAGCGTTGTCGGGGACTACGAGCAGTACTTC.

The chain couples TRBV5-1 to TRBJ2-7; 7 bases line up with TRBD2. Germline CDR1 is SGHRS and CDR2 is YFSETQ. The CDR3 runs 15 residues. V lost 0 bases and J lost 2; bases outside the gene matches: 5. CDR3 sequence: CASSLAAGTTYEQYF. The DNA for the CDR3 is TGCGCCAGCAGCTTGGCAGCGGGAACCACCTACGAGCAGTACTTC.

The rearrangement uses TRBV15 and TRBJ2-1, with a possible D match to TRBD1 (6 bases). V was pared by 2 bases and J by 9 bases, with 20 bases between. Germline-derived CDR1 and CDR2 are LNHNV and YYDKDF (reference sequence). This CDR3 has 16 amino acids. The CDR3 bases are TGTGCCACCAGCAGATCGCTAGGGGGATCATTTGTTGAGCAGTTCTTC. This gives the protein CATSRSLGGSFVEQFF.

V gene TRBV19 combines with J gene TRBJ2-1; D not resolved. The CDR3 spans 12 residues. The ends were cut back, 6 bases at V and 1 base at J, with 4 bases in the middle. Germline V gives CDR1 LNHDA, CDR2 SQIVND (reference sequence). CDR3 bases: TGTGCCAGTAGCGCGTCCTACAATGAGCAGTTCTTC. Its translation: CASSASYNEQFF.

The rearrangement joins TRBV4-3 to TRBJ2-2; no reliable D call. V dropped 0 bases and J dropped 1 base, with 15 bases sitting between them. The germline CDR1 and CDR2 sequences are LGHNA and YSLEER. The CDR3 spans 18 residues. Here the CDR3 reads CASSQDIFETRNTGELFF. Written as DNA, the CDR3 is TGCGCCAGCAGCCAAGATATTTTCGAGACAAGGAACACCGGGGAGCTGTTTTTT.

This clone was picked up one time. Here the CDR3 DNA reads TGTGCCAGCAGTTACGGGTCAGGGTGGCAAGAGACCCAGTACTTC. This sequence encodes CASSYGSGWQETQYF. The chain carries TRBV6-5 and TRBJ2-5, with D perhaps TRBD1 (5 bases). The germline V gene encodes CDR1 MNHEY and CDR2 SVGAGI. The CDR3 spans 15 residues. Trimming cost V 2 bases and J 2 bases, with 12 bases left between them.

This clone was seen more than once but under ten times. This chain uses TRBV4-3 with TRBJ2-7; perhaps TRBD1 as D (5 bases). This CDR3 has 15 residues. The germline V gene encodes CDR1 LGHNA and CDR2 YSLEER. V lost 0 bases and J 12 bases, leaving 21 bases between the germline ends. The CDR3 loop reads CASSQDMGAGRSPYF. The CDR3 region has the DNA TGCGCCAGCAGCCAAGATATGGGTGCAGGGCGGTCTCCGTACTTC.

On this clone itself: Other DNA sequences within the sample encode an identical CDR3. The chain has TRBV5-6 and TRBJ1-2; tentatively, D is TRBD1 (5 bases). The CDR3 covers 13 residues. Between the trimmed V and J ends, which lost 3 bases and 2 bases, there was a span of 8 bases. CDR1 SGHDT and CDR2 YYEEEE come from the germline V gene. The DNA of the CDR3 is TGTGCCAGCAGCTACCGGGGGAACTATGGCTACACCTTC. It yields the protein CASSYRGNYGYTF.

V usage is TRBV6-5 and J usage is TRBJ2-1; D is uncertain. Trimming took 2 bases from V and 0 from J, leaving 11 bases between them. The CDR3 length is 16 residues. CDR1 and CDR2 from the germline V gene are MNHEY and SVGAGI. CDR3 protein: CASSYRPTSSYNEQFF. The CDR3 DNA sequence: TGTGCCAGCAGTTACCGCCCTACGAGCTCCTACAATGAGCAGTTCTTC.

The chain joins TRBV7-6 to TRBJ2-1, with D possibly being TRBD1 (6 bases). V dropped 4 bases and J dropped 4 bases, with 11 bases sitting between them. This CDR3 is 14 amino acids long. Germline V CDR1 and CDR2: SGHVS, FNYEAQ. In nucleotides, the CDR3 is TGTGCCAGCAGCTCGATGACAGGTTACAATGAGCAGTTCTTC. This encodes CASSSMTGYNEQFF.

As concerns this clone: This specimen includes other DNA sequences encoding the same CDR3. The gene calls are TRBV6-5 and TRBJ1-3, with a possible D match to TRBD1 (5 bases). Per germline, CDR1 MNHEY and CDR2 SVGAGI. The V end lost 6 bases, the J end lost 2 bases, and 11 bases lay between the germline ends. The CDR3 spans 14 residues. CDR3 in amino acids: CASRAGTPGNTIYF. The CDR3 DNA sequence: TGTGCCAGCAGGGCCGGGACTCCTGGAAACACCATATATTTT.

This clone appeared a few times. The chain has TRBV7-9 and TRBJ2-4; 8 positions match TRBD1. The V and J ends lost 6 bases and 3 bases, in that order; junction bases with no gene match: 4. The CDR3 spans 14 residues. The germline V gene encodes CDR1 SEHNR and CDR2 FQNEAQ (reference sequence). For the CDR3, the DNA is TGTGCCAGCAGTCTCGACAGGGGCAAAAACATTCAGTACTTC. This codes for CASSLDRGKNIQYF.

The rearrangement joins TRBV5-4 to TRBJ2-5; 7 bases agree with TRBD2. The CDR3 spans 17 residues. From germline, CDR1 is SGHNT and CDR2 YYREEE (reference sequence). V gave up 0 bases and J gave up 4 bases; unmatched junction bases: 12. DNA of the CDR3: TGTGCCAGCAGCTTGGATTCGTCGCTGGGAGGGAGAGAGACCCAGTACTTC. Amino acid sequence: CASSLDSSLGGRETQYF.

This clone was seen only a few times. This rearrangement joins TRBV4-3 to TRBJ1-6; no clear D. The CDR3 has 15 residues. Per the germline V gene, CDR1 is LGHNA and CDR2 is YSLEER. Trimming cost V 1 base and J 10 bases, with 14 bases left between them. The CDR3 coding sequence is TGCGCCAGCAGCCAAGCGTCAGGCTTTTGGTCACCCCTCCACTTT. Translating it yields CASSQASGFWSPLHF.

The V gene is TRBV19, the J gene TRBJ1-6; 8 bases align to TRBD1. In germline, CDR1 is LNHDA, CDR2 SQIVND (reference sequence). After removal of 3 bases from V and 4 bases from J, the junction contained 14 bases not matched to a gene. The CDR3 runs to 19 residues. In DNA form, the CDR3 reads TGTGCCAGTAGTATTTCGTTACGCCTGGGACAGGATTATAATTCACCCCTCCACTTT. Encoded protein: CASSISLRLGQDYNSPLHF. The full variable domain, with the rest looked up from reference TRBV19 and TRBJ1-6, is DGGITQSPKYLFRKEGQNVTLSCEQNLNHDAMYWYRQDPGQGLRLIYYSQIVNDFQKGDIAEGYSVSREKKESFPLTVTSAQKNPTAFYLCASSISLRLGQDYNSPLHFGNGTRLTVT.

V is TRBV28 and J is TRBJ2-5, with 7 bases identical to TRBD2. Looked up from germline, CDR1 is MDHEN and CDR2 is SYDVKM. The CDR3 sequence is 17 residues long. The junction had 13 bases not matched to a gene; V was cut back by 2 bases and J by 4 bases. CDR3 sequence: CASSLNSLIGEGETQYF. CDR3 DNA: TGTGCCAGCAGTTTAAACAGCTTAATTGGGGAGGGAGAGACCCAGTACTTC.

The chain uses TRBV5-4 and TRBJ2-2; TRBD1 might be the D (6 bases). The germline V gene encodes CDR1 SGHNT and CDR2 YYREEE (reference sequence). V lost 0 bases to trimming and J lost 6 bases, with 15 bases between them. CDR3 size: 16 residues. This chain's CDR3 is CASSLDRVRSPGELFF. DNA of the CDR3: TGTGCCAGCAGCTTGGACAGGGTGAGGAGTCCCGGGGAGCTGTTTTTT.

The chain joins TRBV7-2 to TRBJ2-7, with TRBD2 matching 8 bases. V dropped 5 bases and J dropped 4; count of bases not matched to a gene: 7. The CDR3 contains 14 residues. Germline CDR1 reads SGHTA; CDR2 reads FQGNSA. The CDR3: CASSPVTSGYEQYF. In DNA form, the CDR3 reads TGTGCCAGCAGCCCCGTCACTAGCGGTTACGAGCAGTACTTC. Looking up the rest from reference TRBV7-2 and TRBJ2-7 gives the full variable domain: GAGVSQSPSNKVTEKGKDVELRCDPISGHTALYWYRQSLGQGLEFLIYFQGNSAPDKSGLPSDRFSAERTGGSVSTLTIQRTQQEDSAVYLCASSPVTSGYEQYFGPGTRLTVT.

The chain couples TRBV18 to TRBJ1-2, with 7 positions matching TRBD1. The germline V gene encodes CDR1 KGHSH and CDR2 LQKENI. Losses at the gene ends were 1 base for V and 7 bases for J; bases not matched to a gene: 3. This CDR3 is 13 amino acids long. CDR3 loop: CASSPQGARGYTF. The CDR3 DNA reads TGTGCCAGCTCACCACAGGGGGCGCGTGGCTACACCTTC.

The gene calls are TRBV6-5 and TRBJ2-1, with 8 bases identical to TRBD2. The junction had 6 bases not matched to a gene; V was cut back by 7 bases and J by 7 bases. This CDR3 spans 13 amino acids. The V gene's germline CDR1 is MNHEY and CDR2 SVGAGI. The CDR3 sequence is CASMPSGPNEQFF. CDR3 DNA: TGTGCCAGCATGCCTAGCGGGCCGAATGAGCAGTTCTTC.

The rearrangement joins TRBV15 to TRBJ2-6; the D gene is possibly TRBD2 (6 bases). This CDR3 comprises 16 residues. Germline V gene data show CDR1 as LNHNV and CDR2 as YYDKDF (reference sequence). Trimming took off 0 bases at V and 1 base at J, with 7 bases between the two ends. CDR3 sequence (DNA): TGTGCCACCAGCAGAGAGGGGGGTTCTGGGGCCAACGTCCTGACTTTC. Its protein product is CATSREGGSGANVLTF.

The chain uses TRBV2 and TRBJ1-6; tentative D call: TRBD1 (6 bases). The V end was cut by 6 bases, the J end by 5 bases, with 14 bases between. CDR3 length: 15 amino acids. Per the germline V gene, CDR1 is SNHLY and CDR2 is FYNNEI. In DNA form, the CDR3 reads TGTGCCAGCAGACTACAGGGACCCCATAATTCACCCCTCCACTTT. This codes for CASRLQGPHNSPLHF.

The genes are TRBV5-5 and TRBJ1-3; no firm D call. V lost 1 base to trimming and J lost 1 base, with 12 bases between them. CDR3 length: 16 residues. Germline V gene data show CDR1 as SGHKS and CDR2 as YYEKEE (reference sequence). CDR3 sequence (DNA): TGTGCCAGCAGCTTGTGGTCTGCTACTTCTGGAAACACCATATATTTT. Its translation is CASSLWSATSGNTIYF. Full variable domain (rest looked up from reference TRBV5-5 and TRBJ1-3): DAGVTQSPTHLIKTRGQQVTLRCSPISGHKSVSWYQQVLGQGPQFIFQYYEKEERGRGNFPDRFSARQFPNYSSELNVNALLLGDSALYLCASSLWSATSGNTIYFGEGSWLTVV.

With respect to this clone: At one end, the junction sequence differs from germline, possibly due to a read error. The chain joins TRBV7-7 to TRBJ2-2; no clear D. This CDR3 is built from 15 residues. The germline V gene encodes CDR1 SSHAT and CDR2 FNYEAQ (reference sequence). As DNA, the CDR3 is TGTGCTAGCAGCTTATCACAGTTGAACACCGGGGAGCTGTTTTTT. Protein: CASSLSQLNTGELFF.

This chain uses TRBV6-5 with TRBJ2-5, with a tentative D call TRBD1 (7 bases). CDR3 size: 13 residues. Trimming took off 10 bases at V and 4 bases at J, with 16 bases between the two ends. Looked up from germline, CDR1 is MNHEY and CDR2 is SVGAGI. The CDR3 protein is CATRRGLGETQYF. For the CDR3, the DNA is TGTGCCACCAGGAGGGGGCTAGGAGAGACCCAGTACTTC.

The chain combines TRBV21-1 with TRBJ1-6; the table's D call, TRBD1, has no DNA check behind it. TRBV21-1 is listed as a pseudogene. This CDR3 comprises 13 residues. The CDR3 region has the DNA TGTGCCAGCCCAAGACAGAATATTTCACCCCTCCACTTT. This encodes CASPRQNISPLHF.

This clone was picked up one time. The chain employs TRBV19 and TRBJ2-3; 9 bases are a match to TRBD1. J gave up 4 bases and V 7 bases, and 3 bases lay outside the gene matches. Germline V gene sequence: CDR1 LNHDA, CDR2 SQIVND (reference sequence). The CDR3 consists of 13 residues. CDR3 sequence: CASKTGGADTQYF. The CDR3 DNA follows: TGTGCCAGTAAAACAGGGGGCGCAGATACGCAGTATTTT.

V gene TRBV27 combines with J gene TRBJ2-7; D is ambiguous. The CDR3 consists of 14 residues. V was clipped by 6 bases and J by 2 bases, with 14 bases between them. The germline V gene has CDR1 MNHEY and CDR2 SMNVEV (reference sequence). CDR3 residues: CASRAGPRTYEQYF. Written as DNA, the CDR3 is TGTGCCAGCAGAGCCGGTCCCCGAACCTACGAGCAGTACTTC.